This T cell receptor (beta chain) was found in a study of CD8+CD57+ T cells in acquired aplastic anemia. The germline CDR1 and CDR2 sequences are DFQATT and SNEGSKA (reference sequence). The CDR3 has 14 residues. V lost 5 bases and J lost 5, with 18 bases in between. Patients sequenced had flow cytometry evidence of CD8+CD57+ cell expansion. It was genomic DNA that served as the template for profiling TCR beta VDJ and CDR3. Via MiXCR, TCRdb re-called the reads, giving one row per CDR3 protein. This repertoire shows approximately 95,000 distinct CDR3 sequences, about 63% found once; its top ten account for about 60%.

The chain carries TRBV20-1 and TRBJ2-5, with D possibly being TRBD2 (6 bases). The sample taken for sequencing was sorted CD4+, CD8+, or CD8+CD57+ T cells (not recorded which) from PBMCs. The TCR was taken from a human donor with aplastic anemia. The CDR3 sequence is CSAPVPSEWETQYF. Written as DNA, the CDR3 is TGCAGTGCTCCAGTCCCTAGCGAGTGGGAGACCCAGTACTTC.